What follows describes a single T cell receptor (beta chain). This clone's antigen is unknown. The library was built by means of 5' RACE. The input for every TCR library was around 4,000 ng of total RNA. For each sample, cDNA was synthesized in eight separate reactions using SMARTScribe reverse transcriptase. During cDNA synthesis, unique molecular identifiers containing a 6-nucleotide sample barcode were introduced by template switching. Two nested PCRs of approximately 16 and 9 cycles amplified the TCRalpha and TCRbeta cDNA, and bead purification followed each PCR. Before amplification, the cDNA was both treated with uracil DNA-glycosylase and purified with the QIAquick PCR purification kit. The second PCR added Illumina TruSeq-compatible adapters along with sample-specific barcodes. Library quality and concentration were checked on TapeStation and Qubit, and libraries were pooled at around 5.3 ng each. Sequencing of pooled libraries was carried out on an Illumina HiSeq2500 single-index Rapid Run using 2 x 100 bp reads and custom sequencing primers. Under the source paper's analysis protocol: MiGEC version 1.2.6 was used for UMI-based consensus assembly to correct PCR and sequencing errors. MiXCR version 2.1.1 was used for V(D)J alignment, clonotype assembly and CDR3 extraction. Normalisation of gene usage, clonotype sharing and MAIT/NKT TCR abundance was achieved by analysing the top 1000, 10 000 and 20 000 clonotypes per sample. Diversity was computed as the inverse Simpson index with the vegan R package after downsampling to 27 000 UMIs. Statistical testing used paired Mann-Whitney U tests on the discordant twin pairs and applied Benjamini-Hochberg correction for multiple testing. TCRdb reprocessed the reads, and each CDR3 protein sequence is entered once, without DNA. Clone size and V and J calls follow TCRdb, not the original study. The record for this sample contains approximately 390,000 distinct CDR3 sequences. Together, the top ten hold approximately 2.3% of the sample.

A roughly 2.5 ml peripheral blood sample was drawn into PAXgene tubes per donor and stored at -80°C. Without T cell sorting, total RNA was isolated from whole blood using the PAXgene blood miRNA kit on an automated QIAcube. Deep TCRalpha and TCRbeta repertoire profiling with unique molecular barcoding was performed on peripheral blood of monozygotic twin pairs concordant or discordant for inflammatory bowel disease. Smoking habits were recorded for all twin pairs, and individuals were classified as current, former or never smokers. This record comes from a study of monozygotic twins with inflammatory bowel disease (dated 2019 in TCRdb). Regarding the complete study: In total, 28 monozygotic twin pairs made up the full study: 19 Danish pairs, all IBD-discordant, plus nine German pairs, of which four were IBD-concordant and five were IBD-discordant. Disease-associated traits were sought mainly through comparisons between IBD patients and their genetically identical healthy co-twins within discordant pairs. Each individual had, on average, about 151 000 unique TCRalpha sequences and 181 000 unique TCRbeta sequences available for analysis.

The paper as a whole reports these results and caveats: IBD patients had lower TCRbeta repertoire diversity, measured by the inverse Simpson index, than their healthy co-twins. Different T cell subtypes could not be distinguished in the analysis. Repertoire similarity did not differ between concordant and discordant twins, which could be due to limited statistical power. Compared with healthy twins, IBD patients shared fewer clonotypes with other individuals, and the difference was most pronounced in patients with signs of disease activity. The results gave no support for a single strong signal or clonotype linked to IBD. Differing immunosuppressive treatments among patients may have added background noise and inter-individual variability to the repertoires.

CDR3 length: 17 amino acids, cysteine to phenylalanine. The DNA is not on file. The germline V gene encodes CDR1 SEHNR and CDR2 FQNEAQ (reference sequence). This sequence uses TRBV7-9 and TRBJ2-1; TCRdb returns TRBD1, unconfirmable since there is no DNA. The source material was blood. The receptor comes from a human donor with ulcerative colitis or Crohn's disease, or a healthy co-twin of an affected twin (not recorded which). The CDR3 loop reads CASSQRSWRGTYNEQFF.